This T cell receptor beta chain came from a study of shared clonotypes between healthy human individuals. Study overall: Each donor's CD8 memory used one plate, CD8 naive two, each CD4 subset three. Broader study findings: Sampling was confined to blood; repertoires within tissues likely differ. Lower generation probabilities were found for non-shared clonotypes than for those shared by all four donors.

Points on this clone: Its antigen is as yet unknown.

This CDR3 spans 12 amino acids. Trimming cost V 3 bases and J 2 bases, with 5 bases left between them. Looked up from germline, CDR1 is SNHLY and CDR2 is FYNNEI. Libraries were prepared by immunoSEQ multiplex PCR; TCRdb keeps only in-frame clonotypes and omits some of them. The table includes 550,000 to 750,000 clones, under 95% detected once. Naive CD8 cells lacked CD45RO, underwent positive selection for CCR7 and left out terminally differentiated effector memory CD45RA+ cells. Only Caucasian adults living in Nashville, Tennessee made up the donor group. The receptor was derived from a man aged 25 to 40 in good health. Sequenced sample: naive CD8+ T cells sorted from blood. The J gene is TRBJ2-7, the V gene TRBV2; D unresolved. For the CDR3, the DNA is TGTGCCAGCAGTGAGAATCCCTACGAGCAGTACTTC. It codes for CASSENPYEQYF.